This T cell receptor (beta chain) was sequenced in a study of shared T cell receptors in the human thymus. The V gene lost 0 bases and the J gene lost 3 bases, with 24 bases spanning the gap. Germline V gene data show CDR1 as SGHTA and CDR2 as FQGNSA. This CDR3 has 19 residues. TCRdb's table, derived via immunoSEQ multiplex PCR, lists solely in-frame clones and lacks some. Counted here are under 850,000 clones, 88% occurring once; the ten biggest clones make up approximately 0.01%. This clone was seen once. The same specimen was also included in a second study, on human thymus T cells. Per that paper: Corrective cardiac surgery supplied the resected thymus tissue.

This TCR derives from a boy under two years old with a congenital heart defect. This chain uses TRBV7-2 with TRBJ2-7; tentatively, D is TRBD1 (6 bases). Sequenced input: thymocytes. The CDR3 sequence: CASSLAEYSSSGEIYEQYF. The CDR3 DNA sequence: TGTGCCAGCAGCTTAGCGGAGTATTCGTCTTCAGGGGAGATCTACGAGCAGTACTTC.